The 26 T cell receptor beta chains below were found in one sample sequenced in a study of blood T cell repertoires in COVID-19. Sequencing was performed with immunoSEQ multiplex PCR; in TCRdb, only in-frame clones are kept and a portion is missing. The data show about 160,000 clones, approximately 84% seen once. Sequenced: PBMCs or T cells enriched from blood (not recorded which). These receptors were obtained from a middle-aged woman with acute COVID-19.

The chain couples TRBV5-5 to TRBJ2-1; maybe TRBD2 (5 bases). Looked up from germline, CDR1 is SGHKS and CDR2 is YYEKEE (reference sequence). The CDR3 covers 15 residues. V dropped 2 bases and J dropped 4 bases, with 13 bases sitting between them. CDR3 protein: CASSFGVEVYNEQFF. CDR3 DNA sequence: TGTGCCAGCAGCTTCGGGGTAGAGGTATACAATGAGCAGTTCTTC.

This sequence joins TRBV24-1 and TRBJ2-1; 11 bases map to TRBD2. The CDR3 runs to 15 residues. J lost 8 bases, V lost 0 bases, and 2 bases had no gene match. Per the germline V gene, CDR1 is KGHDR and CDR2 is SFDVKD. The CDR3 nucleotides are TGTGCCACCAGTGATTTGGTAGCGGGAGGGTATGAGCAGTTCTTC. Protein: CATSDLVAGGYEQFF.

The chain joins TRBV11-1 to TRBJ1-2; 8 bases match TRBD1. Trimming at V came to 1 base and at J to 2 bases, leaving 3 bases not matched to a gene. Germline-derived CDR1 and CDR2 are SGHAT and FQDESV (reference sequence). The length of the CDR3 is 15 residues. CDR3 protein: CASSLDRTGNYGYTF. The CDR3 DNA is TGTGCCAGCAGCTTAGACCGGACAGGGAACTATGGCTACACCTTC.

The rearrangement uses TRBV6-5 and TRBJ2-1; 8 nucleotides agree with TRBD2. This CDR3 is 15 amino acids long. V dropped 6 bases and J dropped 5; count of bases not matched to a gene: 9. Germline CDR1 reads MNHEY; CDR2 reads SVGAGI. CDR3 in amino acids: CASRSKGLGNNEQFF. The CDR3 DNA is TGTGCCAGCAGGTCTAAGGGACTAGGAAACAATGAGCAGTTCTTC.

The chain uses TRBV6-5 and TRBJ2-1, with 9 nucleotides matching TRBD1. Germline V CDR1 and CDR2: MNHEY, SVGAGI. V shed 4 bases, J shed 7 bases, and the junction held 5 bases outside the gene matches. The CDR3 sequence is 14 residues long. The DNA for the CDR3 is TGTGCCAGCAGTTCCACCGGGACAGGGAATGAGCAGTTCTTC. Translation gives CASSSTGTGNEQFF.

V is TRBV4-1 and J is TRBJ1-2, with D uncertain. V dropped 1 base and J dropped 0 bases, with 6 bases sitting between them. Germline loops: CDR1 MGHRA, CDR2 YSYEKL. CDR3 length equals 14 residues. CDR3 nucleotide sequence: TGCGCCAGCAGCCAAGTTAGTTCTAACTATGGCTACACCTTC. This translates into CASSQVSSNYGYTF.

This clone was observed a handful of times. This rearrangement joins TRBV6-5 to TRBJ1-2, with 9 bases fitting TRBD1. CDR1 and CDR2 (germline): MNHEY, SVGAGI. This CDR3 comprises 16 residues. V was pared by 2 bases and J by 5 bases, with 9 bases of the junction left unmatched. The CDR3 DNA sequence: TGTGCCAGCAGTTACGGGCAACAGGGGGCAGGGTATGGCTACACCTTC. It specifies CASSYGQQGAGYGYTF.

V and J are TRBV11-1 and TRBJ2-7; TRBD2 agrees at 7 bases. Germline lookup yields CDR1 SGHAT and CDR2 FQDESV (reference sequence). CDR3 length equals 14 residues. J was trimmed by 4 bases and V by 6 bases; bases with no gene match: 9. DNA of the CDR3: TGTGCCAGCAGTCCGCGGGACTATTCTTACGAGCAGTACGTC. Translated, it gives CASSPRDYSYEQYV.

Here the CDR3 DNA reads TGTGCCAGCAGCTTGAACAGGGGGGGCTCTGGGGCCAACGTCCTGACTTTC. It specifies CASSLNRGGSGANVLTF. The V call is TRBV5-4, the J call TRBJ2-6; TRBD1 might be the D (8 bases). Per germline, CDR1 SGHNT and CDR2 YYREEE (reference sequence). The CDR3 runs 17 residues. The V end was cut by 1 base, the J end by 0 bases, with 11 bases between.

The chain uses TRBV5-4 and TRBJ1-1, with 7 positions matching TRBD1. Germline assignment: CDR1 SGHNT and CDR2 YYREEE (reference sequence). Unmatched junction bases numbered 8, after V lost 4 bases and J lost 8 bases. The CDR3 is 13 amino acids. The CDR3 is CASSQAYRGEAFF. The CDR3 DNA reads TGTGCCAGCAGCCAAGCCTACAGGGGCGAAGCTTTCTTT. The full variable domain, its missing parts supplied by reference TRBV5-4 and TRBJ1-1, is ETGVTQSPTHLIKTRGQQVTLRCSSQSGHNTVSWYQQALGQGPQFIFQYYREEENGRGNFPPRFSGLQFPNYSSELNVNALELDDSALYLCASSQAYRGEAFFGQGTRLTVV.

The chain uses TRBV5-4 and TRBJ2-7; 10 bases align to TRBD2. CDR3 size: 15 residues. V shed 1 base, J shed 0 bases, and the junction held 1 base outside the gene matches. The germline V gene has CDR1 SGHNT and CDR2 YYREEE (reference sequence). Here the CDR3 reads CASSLWTSGSYEQYF. The CDR3 DNA follows: TGTGCCAGCAGCTTGTGGACTAGCGGCTCCTACGAGCAGTACTTC.

The CDR3 loop is CASSQVIGYGYTF. The CDR3 DNA sequence: TGTGCCAGCAGCCAAGTTATCGGCTATGGCTACACCTTC. This chain uses TRBV14 with TRBJ1-2; D call uncertain. The CDR3 spans 13 residues. V was trimmed by 1 base and J by 4 bases, leaving 7 bases between them. Germline V CDR1 and CDR2: SGHDN, FVKESK.

The rearrangement uses TRBV19 and TRBJ2-3; the match to TRBD2 covers 8 bases. Trimming took 4 bases from V and 0 from J; bases not matched to a gene: 6. Germline assignment: CDR1 LNHDA and CDR2 SQIVND (reference sequence). The CDR3 length is 16 residues. Here the CDR3 reads CASSTLAGTSTDTQYF. The DNA for the CDR3 is TGTGCCAGTAGTACCTTAGCGGGAACTAGCACAGATACGCAGTATTTT.

The chain uses TRBV6-2 or TRBV6-3 and TRBJ2-5, with 8 bases fitting TRBD1. Germline trimming cut 4 bases from V and 3 bases from J; bases unmatched to any gene: 4. The CDR3 covers 14 residues. Germline assignment: CDR1 MNHEY and CDR2 SVGEGT. The CDR3 bases are TGTGCCAGCAGTTCGGGACAGGCAAAAGAGACCCAGTACTTC. It specifies CASSSGQAKETQYF.

The chain couples TRBV18 to TRBJ1-4, with D unresolved. V was shortened by 8 bases and J by 5 bases, with 12 bases between the two germline ends. CDR3 size: 13 residues. Germline V gene data show CDR1 as KGHSH and CDR2 as LQKENI. As DNA, the CDR3 is TGTGCCAGCCGAGGAGGGAACAATGAAAAACTGTTTTTT. This sequence encodes CASRGGNNEKLFF.

The chain recombines TRBV6-1 with TRBJ2-1, with 10 positions matching TRBD2. Germline CDR1 is MNHNS and CDR2 is SASEGT. The CDR3 has 16 amino acids. The V and J ends lost 4 bases and 1 base, in that order; junction bases with no gene match: 4. The CDR3 sequence is CASSAPSGRSYNEQFF. The CDR3 DNA reads as TGTGCCAGCAGTGCACCTAGCGGGAGATCCTACAATGAGCAGTTCTTC.

The V and J genes are TRBV5-8 and TRBJ1-6, with 10 bases identical to TRBD1. The CDR3 has 15 amino acids. The J segment lost 11 bases and the V segment lost 6 bases, leaving 11 bases of the junction unmatched. In germline, CDR1 is SGHTS, CDR2 YDEGEE. In DNA, the CDR3 is TGTGCCAGCACCGCTACTGGACAGGGGGATACACCCCTCCACTTT. Translation gives CASTATGQGDTPLHF.

The chain is built from TRBV28 and TRBJ1-3; TRBD1 agrees at 7 bases. The CDR3 loop spans 14 amino acids. V trimming: 6 bases; J trimming: 5 bases; junction bases outside the gene matches: 7. The germline V gene has CDR1 MDHEN and CDR2 SYDVKM. CDR3 sequence reads: CASSRRQGRNTIYF. The DNA of the CDR3 is TGTGCCAGCAGCCGCAGACAGGGACGAAACACCATATATTTT.

This chain uses TRBV5-5 with TRBJ2-5, with a tentative D call TRBD2 (6 bases). The CDR3 extends over 16 amino acids. The V gene's germline CDR1 is SGHKS and CDR2 YYEKEE (reference sequence). Trimming shortened V by 1 base and J by 4 bases, and 17 bases separated the two germline ends. CDR3 DNA sequence: TGTGCCAGCAGCTTGTTTGAGTCGGGAGTCGGAGAGACCCAGTACTTC. Its translation: CASSLFESGVGETQYF.

V is TRBV5-1 and J is TRBJ1-2; a possible D gene is TRBD1 (5 bases). This CDR3 is built from 16 residues. Germline loops: CDR1 SGHRS, CDR2 YFSETQ. The V and J ends lost 4 bases and 0 bases respectively, with 16 bases between them. DNA for the CDR3: TGCGCCAGCAGCCCAGGCGGGGGACGAGCTAACTATGGCTACACCTTC. This sequence encodes CASSPGGGRANYGYTF.

The chain uses TRBV2 and TRBJ2-7; TRBD1 agrees at 8 bases. The CDR3 consists of 14 residues. Germline values: CDR1 SNHLY, CDR2 FYNNEI. Trimming at V came to 6 bases and at J to 1 base, leaving 5 bases not matched to a gene. CDR3 coding DNA: TGTGCCAGCAGGGACAGGGACATATCCTACGAGCAGTACTTC. It codes for CASRDRDISYEQYF.

The V call is TRBV6-2 or TRBV6-3, the J call TRBJ1-1, with a weak D call TRBD1 (6 bases). Germline-derived CDR1 and CDR2 are MNHEY and SVGEGT. CDR3 length: 14 residues. V was cut by 5 bases and J by 4 bases, with 14 bases left in between. The CDR3 DNA reads TGTGCCAGCAGTGCACAGGGCCTGATCACTGAAGCTTTCTTT. This sequence encodes CASSAQGLITEAFF.

This clone showed up just a few times. The V call is TRBV5-1, the J call TRBJ2-1; 7 bases are a match to TRBD1. Germline assignment: CDR1 SGHRS and CDR2 YFSETQ. The V gene end was trimmed by 2 bases and the J gene end by 7 bases; junction bases not matched to a gene: 9. The CDR3 sequence is 15 residues long. Here the CDR3 reads CASSLVGDSWNEQFF. The CDR3 coding sequence is TGCGCCAGCAGCTTAGTCGGGGACAGTTGGAATGAGCAGTTCTTC.

The genes are TRBV19 and TRBJ2-2; 7 bases match TRBD1. V dropped 6 bases and J dropped 2; count of bases not matched to a gene: 9. Germline-derived CDR1 and CDR2 are LNHDA and SQIVND (reference sequence). CDR3 length: 16 amino acids. DNA of the CDR3: TGTGCCAGTAGACCTACCGGGACAGCAAACACCGGGGAGCTGTTTTTT. This encodes CASRPTGTANTGELFF.

The DNA for the CDR3 is TGCAGTGCTAGTAGCGGGAGTCACAATGAGCAGTTCTTC. This sequence encodes CSASSGSHNEQFF. The chain uses TRBV20-1 and TRBJ2-1; 9 bases are a match to TRBD2. V shed 3 bases, J shed 5 bases, and the junction held 2 bases outside the gene matches. This CDR3 contains 13 residues. The germline gives CDR1 DFQATT, CDR2 SNEGSKA (reference sequence).

The chain carries TRBV11-2 and TRBJ2-7; D possibly corresponds to TRBD1 (5 bases). CDR3 length: 13 residues. CDR1 SGHAT and CDR2 FQNNGV come from the germline V gene. V lost 3 bases and J lost 2, with 8 bases in between. CDR3 in amino acids: CASSFDRTYEQYF. The DNA for the CDR3 is TGTGCCAGCAGCTTTGACAGAACCTACGAGCAGTACTTC.